The 5 T cell receptor beta chains reported below all come from one sample, sequenced in a study of blood T cell repertoires in COVID-19. This table comes from immunoSEQ multiplex PCR, and its TCRdb copy is limited to in-frame clones, with some not included. The sample lists about 130,000 clones, approximately 80% occurring once. The material sequenced was peripheral blood. These receptors came from a man between 35 and 55 years old with active or convalescent COVID-19.

This clone came up a few times. The chain is built from TRBV7-9 and TRBJ1-5; D is unclear. CDR1 is SEHNR and CDR2 is FQNEAQ in the germline V gene (reference sequence). Trimming pared 5 bases from V and 9 bases from J, leaving 14 bases between. This CDR3 has 13 amino acids. The CDR3 DNA follows: TGTGCCAGCAGCCCCTCCCCGGAGGGGCCCCAGCATTTT. It translates to CASSPSPEGPQHF.

The rearrangement uses TRBV28 and TRBJ1-4; D gene ambiguous. The length of the CDR3 is 16 residues. V lost 5 bases and J 5 bases, leaving 18 bases between the germline ends. From germline, CDR1 is MDHEN and CDR2 SYDVKM. CDR3 DNA: TGTGCCAGCAGTGATACGGGTATTAGATGGAATGAAAAACTGTTTTTT. Translated: CASSDTGIRWNEKLFF.

The sample holds a few counts of this clone. In DNA, the CDR3 is TGCGCCAGCAGTGATAACAGGGGCACCTACGAGCAGTACTTC. As protein: CASSDNRGTYEQYF. The V gene is TRBV10-1, the J gene TRBJ2-7, with TRBD1 identical over 7 bases. Germline lookup yields CDR1 WNHNN and CDR2 SYGVQD (reference sequence). This CDR3 is 14 amino acids long. J lost 2 bases, V lost 3 bases, and 4 bases had no gene match.

This clone was detected many times. The same CDR3 can be traced to other DNA sequences in this sample. The chain combines TRBV20-1 with TRBJ1-3; D not resolved. Between the trimmed V and J ends, which lost 3 bases and 7 bases, there was a span of 7 bases. This CDR3 has 11 residues. Germline V gene sequence: CDR1 DFQATT, CDR2 SNEGSKA (reference sequence). As DNA, the CDR3 is TGCAGTGCTAGGACCGGGAACACCATATATTTT. Residues: CSARTGNTIYF.

The rearrangement joins TRBV5-1 to TRBJ2-2, with 8 positions matching TRBD1. The V gene end was trimmed by 1 base and the J gene end by 6 bases; junction bases not matched to a gene: 8. The CDR3 loop spans 16 amino acids. CDR1 and CDR2 (germline): SGHRS, YFSETQ. The CDR3 loop is CASSLMQGAQSGELFF. CDR3 sequence (DNA): TGCGCCAGCAGCTTGATGCAGGGGGCGCAGTCCGGGGAGCTGTTTTTT.